The 13 T cell receptor beta chains reported below all come from one sample, sequenced in a study of T cells in Graves' hyperthyroidism and ophthalmopathy. Using RNA transcripts as the source, TCR beta CDR3 regions were amplified. The TCR CDR3 first-round RT-PCR relied on the HTBI primer set. TCRdb re-analysed the multiplex PCR reads in MiXCR, keeping a single row per CDR3 protein. The sample records roughly 380,000 distinct CDR3 sequences, roughly an eighth being singletons. The sequenced material came from blood. These receptors were collected from a young woman with Graves' hyperthyroidism.

This clonotype showed up many times. The gene calls are TRBV28 and TRBJ2-3; 9 positions match TRBD2. J lost 4 bases, V lost 6 bases, and 5 bases had no gene match. The CDR3 consists of 14 residues. Germline assignment: CDR1 MDHEN and CDR2 SYDVKM. Here the CDR3 DNA reads TGTGCCAGCAGCTTTAGCGGGAGCGCAGATACGCAGTATTTT. Protein product: CASSFSGSADTQYF. The full variable domain, in which reference TRBV28 and TRBJ2-3 provide the parts outside the CDR3, is DVKVTQSSRYLVKRTGEKVFLECVQDMDHENMFWYRQDPGLGLRLIYFSYDVKMKEKGDIPEGYSVSREKKERFSLILESASTNQTSMYLCASSFSGSADTQYFGPGTRLTVL.

On this clonotype itself: A clone one base away is much larger, so this may be a read error. V gene TRBV6-1 combines with J gene TRBJ2-7; possible D gene TRBD2, 5 bases. Looked up from germline, CDR1 is MNHNS and CDR2 is SASEGT. This CDR3 spans 15 amino acids. The CDR3 bases are TGTGCCAGCTCACTCTCCGGGAAGAGCTCCTACGGGCAGTACTTC. It codes for CASSLSGKSSYGQYF.

On this clonotype itself: This may arise from a read error, as a much more abundant clone is one base away. CDR3 in amino acids: CASNATRTDGNEQFF. The CDR3 DNA reads as TGTGCCAGCAACGCTACCCGGACCGACGGGAATGAGCAGTTCTTC. The chain has TRBV6-1 and TRBJ2-1; D not certain. The V gene lost 7 bases and the J gene lost 7 bases, with 20 bases spanning the gap. This CDR3 is 15 amino acids long. Germline values: CDR1 MNHNS, CDR2 SASEGT.

Remarks on this clonotype: One junction end disagrees with the germline gene, perhaps due to a read error. DNA for the CDR3: TGTGCTAGCAGCTTAGTTCAGGACGCCGGGGAGCTGTTTTTT. Its protein is CASSLVQDAGELFF. The rearrangement links TRBV7-7 to TRBJ2-2; no clear D. The V gene's germline CDR1 is SSHAT and CDR2 FNYEAQ (reference sequence). The CDR3 totals 14 residues. The variable domain in full, completed from reference TRBV7-7 and TRBJ2-2, reads GAGVSQSPRYKVTKRGQDVTLRCDPISSHATLYWYQQALGQGPEFLTYFNYEAQPDKSGLPSDRFSAERPEGSISTLTIQRTEQRDSAMYRCASSLVQDAGELFFGEGSRLTVL.

Comments on this clonotype: Possible read error: a much larger clone is one base away. This rearrangement joins TRBV11-2 to TRBJ2-7; 7 positions match TRBD1. Germline lookup yields CDR1 SGHAT and CDR2 FQNNGV. CDR3 length equals 16 residues. The V and J ends lost 5 bases and 2 bases, in that order; junction bases with no gene match: 12. As DNA, the CDR3 is TGTGCCAGCAGCACTTACACGGAGACAGGGCCCTACGAGCAGTACTTC. This sequence encodes CASSTYTETGPYEQYF. Filled out from reference TRBV11-2 and TRBJ2-7, the complete variable domain reads EAGVAQSPRYKIIEKRQSVAFWCNPISGHATLYWYQQILGQGPKLLIQFQNNGVVDDSQLPKDRFSAERLKGVDSTLKIQPAKLEDSAVYLCASSTYTETGPYEQYFGPGTRLTVT.

Only a few counts were recorded for this clonotype. J is TRBJ2-2 and V is TRBV5-1; 12 bases align to TRBD2. The germline CDR1 and CDR2 sequences are SGHRS and YFSETQ. The CDR3 is 16 residues long. V was clipped by 6 bases and J by 3 bases; unmatched bases: 6. Written as DNA, the CDR3 is TGCGCCAGCACGTCTAGCGGGAGGGCCGACACCGGGGAGCTGTTTTTT. This gives the protein CASTSSGRADTGELFF.

Ten or more counts support this clonotype. CDR3 sequence (DNA): TGTGCCTGGAAGAGAGGGGCGAGTAGCACCTACGAGCAGTACTTC. Its translation: CAWKRGASSTYEQYF. V usage is TRBV30 and J usage is TRBJ2-7; the D gene could be TRBD1 or TRBD2 (5 bases each). V lost 4 bases and J lost 2, with 18 bases in between. Germline V lookup: CDR1 GTSNPN, CDR2 SVGIG (reference sequence). The CDR3 length is 15 residues.

At least ten counts were recorded for this clonotype. V gene TRBV5-5 combines with J gene TRBJ1-1; D gene uncertain. V lost 1 base and J 1 base, leaving 14 bases between the germline ends. The CDR3 extends over 16 amino acids. Germline CDR1 is SGHKS and CDR2 is YYEKEE (reference sequence). CDR3: CASSLYSRQKNTEAFF. CDR3 nucleotide sequence: TGTGCCAGCAGCTTGTATTCGCGCCAAAAGAACACTGAAGCTTTCTTT.

The chain is built from TRBV5-6 and TRBJ1-4; D is ambiguous. Germline V gives CDR1 SGHDT, CDR2 YYEEEE. V was pared by 4 bases and J by 7 bases, with 11 bases between. The CDR3 contains 13 residues. The CDR3 nucleotides read TGTGCCAGCAGCCCCCGGGGTGGTGAAAAACTGTTTTTT. Protein sequence: CASSPRGGEKLFF.

This clonotype has only a few counts. V usage is TRBV3-1 and J usage is TRBJ2-1; D call uncertain. V was clipped by 1 base and J by 4 bases, with 5 bases between them. CDR1 and CDR2 from the germline V gene are LGHDT and YNNKEL (reference sequence). The CDR3 length is 13 residues. CDR3 sequence: CASSQGEYNEQFF. CDR3 coding DNA: TGTGCCAGCAGCCAAGGCGAGTACAATGAGCAGTTCTTC.

This clonotype has a handful of counts. This sequence joins TRBV28 and TRBJ1-2, with 10 bases aligning to TRBD1. V was clipped by 6 bases and J by 7 bases; unmatched bases: 14. This CDR3 region has 16 residues. CDR1 and CDR2 from the germline V gene are MDHEN and SYDVKM. The CDR3 region is CASSTTGTGEIGGYTF. The CDR3 bases are TGTGCCAGCAGCACGACGGGGACAGGGGAGATAGGTGGCTACACCTTC.

There are many counts of this clonotype. This chain's CDR3 is CSARLPGQGHEQYF. In DNA form, the CDR3 reads TGCAGTGCTAGACTTCCGGGACAGGGCCACGAGCAGTACTTC. The chain carries TRBV20-1 and TRBJ2-7; TRBD1 agrees at 9 bases. This CDR3 comprises 14 residues. In germline, CDR1 is DFQATT, CDR2 SNEGSKA (reference sequence). V was pared by 2 bases and J by 5 bases, with 7 bases of the junction left unmatched.

This clonotype was recorded at least ten times. DNA for the CDR3: TGTGCCAGCAGCTTAATATCGGCGGCGGAGGTTTACGAGCAGTACTTC. Amino acid sequence: CASSLISAAEVYEQYF. The chain is built from TRBV7-6 and TRBJ2-7, with a possible D match to TRBD2 (5 bases). Trimming stripped 2 bases from V and 4 bases from J, with 18 bases between. Germline loops: CDR1 SGHVS, CDR2 FNYEAQ. This CDR3 contains 16 residues. Full variable domain (outside the CDR3, taken from reference TRBV7-6 and TRBJ2-7): GAGVSQSPRYKVTKRGQDVALRCDPISGHVSLYWYRQALGQGPEFLTYFNYEAQQDKSGLPNDRFSAERPEGSISTLTIQRTEQRDSAMYRCASSLISAAEVYEQYFGPGTRLTVT.